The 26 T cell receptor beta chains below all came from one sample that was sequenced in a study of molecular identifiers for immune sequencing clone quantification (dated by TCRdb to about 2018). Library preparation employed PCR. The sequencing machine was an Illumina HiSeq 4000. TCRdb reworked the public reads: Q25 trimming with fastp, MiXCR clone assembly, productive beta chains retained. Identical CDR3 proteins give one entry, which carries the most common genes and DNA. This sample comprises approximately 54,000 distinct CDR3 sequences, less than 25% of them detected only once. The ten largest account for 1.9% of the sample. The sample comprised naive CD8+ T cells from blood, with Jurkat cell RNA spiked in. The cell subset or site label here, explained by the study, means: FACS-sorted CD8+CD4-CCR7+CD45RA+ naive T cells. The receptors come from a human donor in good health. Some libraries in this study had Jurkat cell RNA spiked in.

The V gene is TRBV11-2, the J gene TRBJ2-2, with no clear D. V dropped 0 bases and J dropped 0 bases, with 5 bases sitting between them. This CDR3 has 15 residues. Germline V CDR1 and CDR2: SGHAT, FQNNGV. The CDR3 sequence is CASSLELTNTGELFF. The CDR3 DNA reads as TGTGCCAGCAGCTTAGAGCTGACGAACACCGGGGAGCTGTTTTTT.

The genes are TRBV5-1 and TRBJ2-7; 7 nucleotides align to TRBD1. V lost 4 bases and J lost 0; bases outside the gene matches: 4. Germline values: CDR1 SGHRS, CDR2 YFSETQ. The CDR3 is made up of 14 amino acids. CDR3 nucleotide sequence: TGCGCCAGCAGCCCCGGGGACAGCTCCTACGAGCAGTACTTC. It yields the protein CASSPGDSSYEQYF.

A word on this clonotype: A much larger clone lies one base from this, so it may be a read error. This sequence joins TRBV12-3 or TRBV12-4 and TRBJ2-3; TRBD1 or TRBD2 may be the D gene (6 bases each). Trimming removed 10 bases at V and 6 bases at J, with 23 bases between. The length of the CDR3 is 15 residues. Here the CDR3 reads CAIRLNWGARDTQYF. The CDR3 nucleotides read TGTGCCATCAGACTTAACTGGGGGGCTCGGGATACGCAGTATTTT.

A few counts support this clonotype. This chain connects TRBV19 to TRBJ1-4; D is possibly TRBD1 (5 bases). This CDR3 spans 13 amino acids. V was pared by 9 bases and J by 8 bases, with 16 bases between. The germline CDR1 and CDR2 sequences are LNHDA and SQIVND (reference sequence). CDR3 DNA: TGTGCCAGCTTCCAGGGTGCTGGGGAAAAACTGTTTTTT. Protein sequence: CASFQGAGEKLFF.

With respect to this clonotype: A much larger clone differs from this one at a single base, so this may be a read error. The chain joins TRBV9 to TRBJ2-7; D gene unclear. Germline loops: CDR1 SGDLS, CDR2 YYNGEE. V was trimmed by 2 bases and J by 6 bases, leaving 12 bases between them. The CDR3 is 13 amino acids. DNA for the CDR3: TGTGCCAGCAGCGTCCCCGGAACCTGCGAGCAGTACTTC. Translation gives CASSVPGTCEQYF.

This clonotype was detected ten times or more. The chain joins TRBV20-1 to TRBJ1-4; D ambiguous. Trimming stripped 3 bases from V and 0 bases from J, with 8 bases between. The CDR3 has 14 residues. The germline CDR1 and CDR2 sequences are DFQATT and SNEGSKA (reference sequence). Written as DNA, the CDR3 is TGCAGTGCTAGGACGGGGACAACTAATGAAAAACTGTTTTTT. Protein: CSARTGTTNEKLFF.

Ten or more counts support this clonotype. CDR3: CASRGSGNTIYF. Written as DNA, the CDR3 is TGTGCCAGCAGGGGGTCTGGAAACACCATATATTTT. The chain has TRBV7-2 and TRBJ1-3, with D uncertain. This CDR3 comprises 12 residues. CDR1 SGHTA and CDR2 FQGNSA come from the germline V gene. Trimming shortened V by 6 bases and J by 1 base, and 4 bases separated the two germline ends.

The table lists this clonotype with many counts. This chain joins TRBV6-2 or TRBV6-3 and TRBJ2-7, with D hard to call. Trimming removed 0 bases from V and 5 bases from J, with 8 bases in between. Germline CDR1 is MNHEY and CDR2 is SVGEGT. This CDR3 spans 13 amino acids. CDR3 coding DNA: TGTGCCAGCAGTTACTCAGGGCGGAACGAGCAGTACTTC. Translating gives CASSYSGRNEQYF.

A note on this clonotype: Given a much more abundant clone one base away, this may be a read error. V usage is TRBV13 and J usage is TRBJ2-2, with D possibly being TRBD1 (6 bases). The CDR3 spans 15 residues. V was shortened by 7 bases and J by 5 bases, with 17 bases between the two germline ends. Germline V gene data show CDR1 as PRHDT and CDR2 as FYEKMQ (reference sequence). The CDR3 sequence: CASNWSETGTGELFF. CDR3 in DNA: TGTGCCAGCAACTGGTCAGAGACAGGAACCGGGGAGCTGTTTTTT.

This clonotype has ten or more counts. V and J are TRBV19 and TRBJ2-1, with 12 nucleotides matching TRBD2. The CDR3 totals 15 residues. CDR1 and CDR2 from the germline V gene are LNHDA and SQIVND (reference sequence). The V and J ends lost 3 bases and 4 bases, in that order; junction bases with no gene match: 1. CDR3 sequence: CASSITSGRYNEQFF. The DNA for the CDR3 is TGTGCCAGTAGTATTACTAGCGGGAGGTACAATGAGCAGTTCTTC.

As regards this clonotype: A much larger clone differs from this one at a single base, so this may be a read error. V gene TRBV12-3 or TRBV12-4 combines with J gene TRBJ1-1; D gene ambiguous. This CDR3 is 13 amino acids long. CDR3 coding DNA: TGTGCCAGCAGTTTTTCCACGAACGCTGAAGCTTTCTTT. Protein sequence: CASSFSTNAEAFF.

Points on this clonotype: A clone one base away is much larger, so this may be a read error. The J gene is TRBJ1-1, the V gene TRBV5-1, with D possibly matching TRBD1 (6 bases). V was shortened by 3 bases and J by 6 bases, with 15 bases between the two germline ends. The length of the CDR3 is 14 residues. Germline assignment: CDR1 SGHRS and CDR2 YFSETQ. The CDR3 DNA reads TGCGCCAGCAGCTACGGGGGGCCTCGCGCTGAAGCTTTCTTT. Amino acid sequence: CASSYGGPRAEAFF.

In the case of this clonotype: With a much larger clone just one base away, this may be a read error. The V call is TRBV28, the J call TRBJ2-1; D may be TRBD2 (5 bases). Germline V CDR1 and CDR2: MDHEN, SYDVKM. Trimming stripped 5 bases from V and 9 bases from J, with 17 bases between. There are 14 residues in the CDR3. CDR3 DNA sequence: TGTGCCAGCAGTATCATAGGGTCGGGAAGTGAGCAGTTCTTC. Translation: CASSIIGSGSEQFF.

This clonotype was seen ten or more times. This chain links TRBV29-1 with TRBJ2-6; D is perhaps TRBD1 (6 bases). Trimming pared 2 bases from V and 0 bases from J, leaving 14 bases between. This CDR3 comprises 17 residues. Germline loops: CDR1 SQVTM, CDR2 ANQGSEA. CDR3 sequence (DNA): TGCAGCGTTGAATACAGGGAAAATAGCTCTGGGGCCAACGTCCTGACTTTC. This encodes CSVEYRENSSGANVLTF.

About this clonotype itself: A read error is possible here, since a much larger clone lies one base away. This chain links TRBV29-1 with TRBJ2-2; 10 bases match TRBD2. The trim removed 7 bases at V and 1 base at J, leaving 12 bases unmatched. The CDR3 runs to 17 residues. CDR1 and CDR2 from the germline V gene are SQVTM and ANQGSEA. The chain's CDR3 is CSAQASGGTMNTGELFF. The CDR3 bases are TGCAGCGCCCAGGCTAGCGGGGGTACTATGAACACCGGGGAGCTGTTTTTT.

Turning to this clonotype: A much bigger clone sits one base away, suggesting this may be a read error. The CDR3 DNA reads as TGTGCCAGCAGCTCTACGGGGCTAGGACGTGGAGATACGCAGTGTTTT. Its protein product is CASSSTGLGRGDTQCF. The rearrangement uses TRBV5-6 and TRBJ2-3, with D perhaps TRBD1 or TRBD2 (5 bases each). This CDR3 is built from 16 residues. Germline loops: CDR1 SGHDT, CDR2 YYEEEE.

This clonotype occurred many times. The chain's CDR3 is CASSLSTGQTYEQYF. DNA for the CDR3: TGTGCCAGCAGCTTATCCACAGGGCAGACCTACGAGCAGTACTTC. The chain employs TRBV7-2 and TRBJ2-7; D may be TRBD1 (6 bases). V was clipped by 2 bases and J by 2 bases, with 13 bases between them. The CDR3 spans 15 residues. Per germline, CDR1 SGHTA and CDR2 FQGNSA.

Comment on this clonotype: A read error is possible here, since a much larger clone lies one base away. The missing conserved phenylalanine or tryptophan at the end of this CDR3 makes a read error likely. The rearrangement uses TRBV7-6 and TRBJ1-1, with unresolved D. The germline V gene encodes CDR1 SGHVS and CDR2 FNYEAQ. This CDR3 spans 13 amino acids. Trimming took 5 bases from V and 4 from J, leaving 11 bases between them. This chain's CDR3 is CASSEGPSTEAFL. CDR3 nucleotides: TGTGCCAGCAGCGAAGGCCCGAGCACTGAAGCTTTCCTT.

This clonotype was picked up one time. The CDR3 reads CASRSSRCNDEQCF. In DNA, the CDR3 is TGTGCAAGTCGTTCTAGTAGATGTAATGACGAGCAGTGCTTC. The chain recombines TRBV12-2 with TRBJ2-7; the table calls TRBD2, which could not be checked here. TRBV12-2 is tagged as a pseudogene. The CDR3 extends over 14 amino acids.

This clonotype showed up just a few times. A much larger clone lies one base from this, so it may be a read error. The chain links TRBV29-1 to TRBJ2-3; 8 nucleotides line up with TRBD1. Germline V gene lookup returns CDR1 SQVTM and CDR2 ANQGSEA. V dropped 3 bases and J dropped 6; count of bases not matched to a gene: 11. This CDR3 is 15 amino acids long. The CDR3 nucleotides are TGCAGCGTTGATGCGGGCAGGACAGGGCTTGATACGCAGTATTTT. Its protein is CSVDAGRTGLDTQYF.

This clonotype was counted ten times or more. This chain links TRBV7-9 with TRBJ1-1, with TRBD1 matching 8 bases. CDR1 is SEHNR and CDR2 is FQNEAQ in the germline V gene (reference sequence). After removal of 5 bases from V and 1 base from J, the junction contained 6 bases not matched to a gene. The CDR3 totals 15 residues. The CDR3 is CASSHGTGKNTEAFF. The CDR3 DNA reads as TGTGCCAGCAGCCACGGGACAGGCAAGAACACTGAAGCTTTCTTT.

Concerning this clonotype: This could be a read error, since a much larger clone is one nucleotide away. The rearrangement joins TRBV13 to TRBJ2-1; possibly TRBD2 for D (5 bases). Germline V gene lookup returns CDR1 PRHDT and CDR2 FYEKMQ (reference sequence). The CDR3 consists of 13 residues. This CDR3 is CASSLDGKNEQVF. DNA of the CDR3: TGTGCCAGCAGCTTAGACGGGAAAAATGAGCAGGTCTTC.

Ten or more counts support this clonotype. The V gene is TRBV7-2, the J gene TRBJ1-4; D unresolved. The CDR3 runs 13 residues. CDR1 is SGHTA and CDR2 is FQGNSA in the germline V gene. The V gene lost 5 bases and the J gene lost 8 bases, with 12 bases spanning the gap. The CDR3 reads CASSHSLDEKLFF. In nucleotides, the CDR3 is TGTGCCAGCAGCCATTCTCTCGACGAAAAACTGTTTTTT.

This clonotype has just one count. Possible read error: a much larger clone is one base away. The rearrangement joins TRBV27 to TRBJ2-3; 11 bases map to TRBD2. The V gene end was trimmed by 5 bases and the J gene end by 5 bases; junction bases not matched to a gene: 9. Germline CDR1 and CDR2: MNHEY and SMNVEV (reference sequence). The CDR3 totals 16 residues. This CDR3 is CASSPRLAGPQDTQYF. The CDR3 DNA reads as TGTGCCAGCAGTCCTCGACTAGCGGGGCCCCAAGATACGCAGTATTTT.

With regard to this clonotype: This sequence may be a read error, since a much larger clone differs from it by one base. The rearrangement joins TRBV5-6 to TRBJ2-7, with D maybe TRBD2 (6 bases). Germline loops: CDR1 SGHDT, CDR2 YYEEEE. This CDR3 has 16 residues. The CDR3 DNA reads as TGTGCCGGCAGGACCCGTAGCGGAAAAGGCCCCTACGAGCAGTACTTC. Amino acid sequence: CAGRTRSGKGPYEQYF. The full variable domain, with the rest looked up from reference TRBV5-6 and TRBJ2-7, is DAGVTQSPTHLIKTRGQQVTLRCSPKSGHDTVSWYQQALGQGPQFIFQYYEEEERQRGNFPDRFSGHQFPNYSSELNVNALLLGDSALYLCAGRTRSGKGPYEQYFGPGTRLTVT.

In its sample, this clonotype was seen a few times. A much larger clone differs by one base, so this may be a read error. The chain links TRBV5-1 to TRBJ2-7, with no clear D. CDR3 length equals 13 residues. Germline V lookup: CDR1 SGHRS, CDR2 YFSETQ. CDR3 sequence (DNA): TGCGCCAGCAGCCAAGATGAGAACTACGTGCAGTACTTC. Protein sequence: CASSQDENYVQYF.